Following are 26 T cell receptor beta chains from one sample sequenced in a study of T cell responses to AZD1222 COVID-19 vaccine. The protocol was immunoSEQ multiplex PCR, while the TCRdb copy is restricted to in-frame clones and leaves out a portion. In the table there are 85,000 to 130,000 clones, approximately 90% of which are singletons. This sample comprised peripheral blood, obtained on day 0 of AZD1222 vaccination. All receptors come from an adult in good health.

The chain uses TRBV24-1 and TRBJ1-5; D is unresolved. CDR3 length: 15 amino acids. V was pared by 9 bases and J by 0 bases, with 14 bases between. Germline lookup yields CDR1 KGHDR and CDR2 SFDVKD. This chain's CDR3 is CATPTPDYSNQPQHF. The CDR3 DNA sequence: TGTGCCACCCCTACCCCAGATTATAGCAATCAGCCCCAGCATTTT.

The chain links TRBV5-8 to TRBJ1-5; no reliable D call. The germline V gene has CDR1 SGHTS and CDR2 YDEGEE. V lost 2 bases and J lost 4, with 13 bases in between. CDR3 size: 15 residues. CDR3 in DNA: TGTGCCAGCAGCTTTGGAACGATCGCGAATCAGCCCCAGCATTTT. Translating gives CASSFGTIANQPQHF.

This clone was seen only once. This chain connects TRBV5-6 to TRBJ1-1, with D uncertain. The V and J ends lost 0 bases and 5 bases respectively, with 5 bases between them. CDR1 and CDR2 from the germline V gene are SGHDT and YYEEEE. CDR3 length: 12 amino acids. CDR3 nucleotide sequence: TGTGCCAGCAGCTTGGTGGCTACTGAAGCTTTCTTT. This translates into CASSLVATEAFF.

This sequence joins TRBV5-4 and TRBJ2-3; D remains unclear. From germline, CDR1 is SGHNT and CDR2 YYREEE (reference sequence). Trimming cost V 4 bases and J 6 bases, with 9 bases left between them. The CDR3 extends over 12 amino acids. CDR3 protein: CASSQNLDTQYF. The CDR3 DNA reads as TGTGCCAGCAGCCAAAACTTGGATACGCAGTATTTT. The whole variable domain, filled in from reference TRBV5-4 and TRBJ2-3, reads ETGVTQSPTHLIKTRGQQVTLRCSSQSGHNTVSWYQQALGQGPQFIFQYYREEENGRGNFPPRFSGLQFPNYSSELNVNALELDDSALYLCASSQNLDTQYFGPGTRLTVL.

V is TRBV9 and J is TRBJ2-3; 9 nucleotides agree with TRBD2. CDR3 length: 14 residues. The trim removed 6 bases at V and 4 bases at J, leaving 6 bases unmatched. Germline CDR1 and CDR2: SGDLS and YYNGEE. The CDR3 bases are TGTGCCAGCACGGTAGCGGGGGCCCCAGATACGCAGTATTTT. Translated: CASTVAGAPDTQYF.

The V gene is TRBV3-1 (or the pseudogene TRBV3-2), the J gene TRBJ2-7; TRBD1 matches 10 bases. The CDR3 consists of 16 residues. Looked up from germline, CDR1 is LGHDT and CDR2 is YNNKEL (reference sequence). Germline trimming cut 0 bases from V and 7 bases from J; bases unmatched to any gene: 9. The CDR3 loop is CASSQERDRGLLEQYF. DNA of the CDR3: TGTGCCAGCAGCCAAGAAAGGGACAGGGGCCTCTTGGAGCAGTACTTC.

The chain has TRBV27 and TRBJ1-5; no firm D call. Germline V gene lookup returns CDR1 MNHEY and CDR2 SMNVEV (reference sequence). Trimming cost V 1 base and J 1 base, with 14 bases left between them. This CDR3 has 17 amino acids. CDR3 region: CASSLFSPAISNQPQHF. The CDR3 DNA follows: TGTGCCAGCAGTTTATTTTCTCCTGCGATAAGCAATCAGCCCCAGCATTTT.

This chain connects TRBV9 to TRBJ2-1; D unresolved. The germline gives CDR1 SGDLS, CDR2 YYNGEE. V dropped 4 bases and J dropped 2 bases, with 7 bases sitting between them. The CDR3 is 13 residues long. CDR3 protein: CASSKATYNEQFF. In DNA form, the CDR3 reads TGTGCCAGCAGCAAAGCAACCTACAATGAGCAGTTCTTC.

The V gene is TRBV27, the J gene TRBJ1-5; D unclear. Trimming took 3 bases from V and 7 from J, leaving 10 bases between them. The CDR3 covers 13 residues. Looked up from germline, CDR1 is MNHEY and CDR2 is SMNVEV (reference sequence). This CDR3 is CASSLEGGQPQHF. CDR3 DNA sequence: TGTGCCAGCAGTTTGGAGGGTGGACAGCCCCAGCATTTT.

This sequence joins TRBV28 and TRBJ2-7, with 9 bases matching TRBD1. V was pared by 5 bases and J by 4 bases, with 12 bases of the junction left unmatched. The germline V gene has CDR1 MDHEN and CDR2 SYDVKM. The CDR3 has 16 amino acids. CDR3 protein: CASSPYWGQGTYEQYF. The CDR3 DNA reads as TGTGCCAGCAGTCCCTATTGGGGACAGGGTACGTACGAGCAGTACTTC.

This sequence joins TRBV19 and TRBJ1-2; 10 bases fit TRBD1. V shed 6 bases and J 7 bases; nucleotides not matched to a gene: 5. This CDR3 is built from 13 residues. Germline lookup yields CDR1 LNHDA and CDR2 SQIVND (reference sequence). Here the CDR3 reads CASRGQGSLGYTF. The CDR3 DNA sequence: TGTGCCAGTAGGGGACAGGGGAGCCTTGGCTACACCTTC. Full variable domain (missing parts from reference TRBV19 and TRBJ1-2): DGGITQSPKYLFRKEGQNVTLSCEQNLNHDAMYWYRQDPGQGLRLIYYSQIVNDFQKGDIAEGYSVSREKKESFPLTVTSAQKNPTAFYLCASRGQGSLGYTFGSGTRLTVV.

Only one count was recorded for this clone. No conserved phenylalanine or tryptophan ends this CDR3, so it is likely a read error. V is TRBV5-6 and J is TRBJ1-6; D is unresolved. The V end lost 4 bases, the J end lost 3 bases, and 2 bases lay between the germline ends. CDR1 and CDR2 (germline): SGHDT, YYEEEE. CDR3 size: 12 residues. The CDR3 reads CASSGYNSPLHL. The DNA for the CDR3 is TGTGCCAGCAGCGGCTATAATTCACCCCTCCACCTT.

V gene TRBV6-5 combines with J gene TRBJ2-7; D remains unclear. The V end lost 8 bases, the J end lost 8 bases, and 13 bases lay between the germline ends. Germline lookup yields CDR1 MNHEY and CDR2 SVGAGI. The CDR3 has 11 amino acids. CDR3 nucleotide sequence: TGTGCCAGCCGGTATGGGGTAAAGCAGTACTTC. Protein: CASRYGVKQYF.

The chain is built from TRBV4-1 and TRBJ2-7; D perhaps matches TRBD2 (6 bases). The CDR3 runs 14 residues. The germline V and J ends were trimmed by 2 bases and 5 bases, with 13 bases remaining between them. Germline loops: CDR1 MGHRA, CDR2 YSYEKL. The CDR3 nucleotides read TGCGCCAGCAGCCAACCCGGGGGTATCCACGAGCAGTACTTC. Translating it yields CASSQPGGIHEQYF.

This clone was observed a few times. The V gene is TRBV2, the J gene TRBJ1-1; D unresolved. The V gene's germline CDR1 is SNHLY and CDR2 FYNNEI. Trimming pared 3 bases from V and 1 base from J, leaving 9 bases between. The CDR3 is 14 residues long. The DNA of the CDR3 is TGTGCCAGCAGTGACACTACACGGAACACTGAAGCTTTCTTT. Translating gives CASSDTTRNTEAFF.

The chain uses TRBV28 and TRBJ1-1; possibly TRBD1 for D (5 bases). From germline, CDR1 is MDHEN and CDR2 SYDVKM. V was trimmed by 6 bases and J by 1 base, leaving 18 bases between them. CDR3 size: 16 residues. For the CDR3, the DNA is TGTGCCAGCAGCACATATCCCGGGACGGCGAACACTGAAGCTTTCTTT. This gives the protein CASSTYPGTANTEAFF.

This chain links TRBV5-1 with TRBJ2-3; D remains unclear. V gave up 0 bases and J gave up 2 bases, with 4 bases separating them. The CDR3 contains 13 residues. The germline V gene has CDR1 SGHRS and CDR2 YFSETQ. CDR3 protein: CASSLGYTDTQYF. For the CDR3, the DNA is TGCGCCAGCAGCTTGGGGTACACAGATACGCAGTATTTT.

The chain combines TRBV19 with TRBJ1-5; D remains unclear. Germline assignment: CDR1 LNHDA and CDR2 SQIVND (reference sequence). This CDR3 spans 22 amino acids. V shed 3 bases and J shed 2 bases, with 32 bases lying between them. CDR3 in DNA: TGTGCCAGTAGTATTAAAGGTAGACTTGGGCAGGCTTACATTTATCGCAATCAGCCCCAGCATTTT. Its translation is CASSIKGRLGQAYIYRNQPQHF. Full variable domain (rest looked up from reference TRBV19 and TRBJ1-5): DGGITQSPKYLFRKEGQNVTLSCEQNLNHDAMYWYRQDPGQGLRLIYYSQIVNDFQKGDIAEGYSVSREKKESFPLTVTSAQKNPTAFYLCASSIKGRLGQAYIYRNQPQHFGDGTRLSIL.

This chain joins TRBV11-3 and TRBJ2-1; TRBD2 might be the D (7 bases). This CDR3 contains 15 residues. Trimming stripped 1 base from V and 6 bases from J, with 13 bases between. CDR1 SGHNT and CDR2 YENEEA come from the germline V gene. The CDR3 is CASSLVGGASNEQFF. The CDR3, as DNA: TGTGCCAGCAGCTTAGTGGGGGGGGCTTCCAATGAGCAGTTCTTC.

The chain links TRBV7-2 to TRBJ2-7, with D possibly being TRBD2 (6 bases). V was cut by 1 base and J by 0 bases, with 10 bases left in between. The CDR3 totals 15 residues. CDR1 SGHTA and CDR2 FQGNSA come from the germline V gene. The CDR3 sequence: CASSLVVGGSYEQYF. Here the CDR3 DNA reads TGTGCCAGCAGCTTAGTTGTGGGGGGCTCCTACGAGCAGTACTTC.

This chain joins TRBV5-1 and TRBJ2-7; maybe TRBD2 (6 bases). Between the trimmed V and J ends, which lost 2 bases and 5 bases, there was a span of 11 bases. CDR1 is SGHRS and CDR2 is YFSETQ in the germline V gene. The CDR3 contains 13 residues. CDR3 sequence: CASSLGRENEQYF. CDR3 DNA sequence: TGCGCCAGCAGCTTAGGCCGGGAGAACGAGCAGTACTTC. The variable domain in full, completed from reference TRBV5-1 and TRBJ2-7, reads KAGVTQTPRYLIKTRGQQVTLSCSPISGHRSVSWYQQTPGQGLQFLFEYFSETQRNKGNFPGRFSGRQFSNSRSEMNVSTLELGDSALYLCASSLGRENEQYFGPGTRLTVT.

The CDR3 sequence is CASSLAGGSNQPQHF. CDR3 nucleotide sequence: TGTGCCAGCAGCTTAGCAGGGGGCAGCAATCAGCCCCAGCATTTT. The chain joins TRBV7-3 to TRBJ1-5; TRBD1 aligns across 8 bases. The CDR3 consists of 15 residues. With V trimmed by 2 bases and J by 1 base, 1 base remained unmatched. CDR1 and CDR2 (germline): SGHTA, FQGTGA.

This chain links TRBV5-4 with TRBJ1-1, with D possibly being TRBD1 (6 bases). This CDR3 has 15 amino acids. CDR1 SGHNT and CDR2 YYREEE come from the germline V gene (reference sequence). The V and J ends lost 4 bases and 1 base respectively, with 14 bases between them. The CDR3 DNA reads as TGTGCCAGCAGCGTACAGGGAGACAAGAACACTGAAGCTTTCTTT. This sequence encodes CASSVQGDKNTEAFF.

The chain joins TRBV27 to TRBJ2-5, with 8 bases matching TRBD2. Trimming cost V 8 bases and J 5 bases; bases outside gene matches: 13. The CDR3 contains 15 residues. The germline V gene encodes CDR1 MNHEY and CDR2 SMNVEV (reference sequence). The DNA of the CDR3 is TGTGCCAGCGGGAGGACTAGCCGCCTCTGGGAGACCCAGTACTTC. Its translation: CASGRTSRLWETQYF.

The chain has TRBV29-1 and TRBJ2-5, with TRBD1 identical over 10 bases. The CDR3 consists of 12 residues. Germline V gene sequence: CDR1 SQVTM, CDR2 ANQGSEA. V shed 7 bases and J 9 bases; nucleotides not matched to a gene: 8. Written as DNA, the CDR3 is TGCAGCGCGGACAGGGGGACCTCCCCCCAGTACTTC. It is translated as CSADRGTSPQYF.

The genes are TRBV28 and TRBJ2-7, with D uncertain. CDR3 length: 10 amino acids. The V gene lost 4 bases and the J gene lost 4 bases, with 2 bases spanning the gap. Per the germline V gene, CDR1 is MDHEN and CDR2 is SYDVKM. CDR3 amino acids: CASSYYEQYF. The CDR3 DNA reads TGTGCCAGCAGTTATTACGAGCAGTACTTC. The entire variable domain, with the rest obtained from reference TRBV28 and TRBJ2-7, is as follows: DVKVTQSSRYLVKRTGEKVFLECVQDMDHENMFWYRQDPGLGLRLIYFSYDVKMKEKGDIPEGYSVSREKKERFSLILESASTNQTSMYLCASSYYEQYFGPGTRLTVT.